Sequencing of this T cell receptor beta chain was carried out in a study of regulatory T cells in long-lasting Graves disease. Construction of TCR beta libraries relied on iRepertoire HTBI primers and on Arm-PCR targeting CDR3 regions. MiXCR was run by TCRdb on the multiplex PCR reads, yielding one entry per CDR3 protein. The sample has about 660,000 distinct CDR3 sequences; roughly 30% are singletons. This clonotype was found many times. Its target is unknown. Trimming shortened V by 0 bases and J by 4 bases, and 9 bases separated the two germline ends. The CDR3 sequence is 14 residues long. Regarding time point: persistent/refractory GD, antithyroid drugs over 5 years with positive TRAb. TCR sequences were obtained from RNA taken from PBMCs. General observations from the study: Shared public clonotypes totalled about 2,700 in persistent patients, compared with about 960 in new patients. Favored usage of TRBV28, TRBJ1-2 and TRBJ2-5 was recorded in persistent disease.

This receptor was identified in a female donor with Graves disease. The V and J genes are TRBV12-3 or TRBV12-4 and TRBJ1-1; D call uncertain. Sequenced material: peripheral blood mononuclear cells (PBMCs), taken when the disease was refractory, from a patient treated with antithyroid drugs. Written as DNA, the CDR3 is TGTGCCAGCAGTTTAGCGAGGCGGGGCACTGAAGCTTTCTTT. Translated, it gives CASSLARRGTEAFF.